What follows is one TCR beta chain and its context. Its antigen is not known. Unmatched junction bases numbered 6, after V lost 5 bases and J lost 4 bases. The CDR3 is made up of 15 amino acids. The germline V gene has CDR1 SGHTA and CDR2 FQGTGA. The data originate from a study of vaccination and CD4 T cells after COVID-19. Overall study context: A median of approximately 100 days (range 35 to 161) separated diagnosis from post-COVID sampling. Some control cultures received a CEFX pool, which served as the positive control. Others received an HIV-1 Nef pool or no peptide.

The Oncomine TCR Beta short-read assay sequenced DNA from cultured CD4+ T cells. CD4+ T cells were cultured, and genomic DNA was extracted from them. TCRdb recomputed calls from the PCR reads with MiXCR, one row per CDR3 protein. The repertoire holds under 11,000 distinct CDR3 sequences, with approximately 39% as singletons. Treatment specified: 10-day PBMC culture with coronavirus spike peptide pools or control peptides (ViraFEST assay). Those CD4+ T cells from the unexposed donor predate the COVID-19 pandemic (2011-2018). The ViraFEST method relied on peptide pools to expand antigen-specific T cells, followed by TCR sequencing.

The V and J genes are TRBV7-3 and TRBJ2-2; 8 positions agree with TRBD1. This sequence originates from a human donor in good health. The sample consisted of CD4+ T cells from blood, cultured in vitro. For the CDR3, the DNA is TGTGCCAGCAGCCAGACAGGGACAGGCACCGGGGAGCTGTTTTTT. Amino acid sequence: CASSQTGTGTGELFF.